The TCR beta chain under discussion was sequenced for a study of cytomegalovirus exposure and HLA in healthy donors. PCR was performed using 60 Vbeta and 13 Jbeta primers. The method was immunoSEQ multiplex PCR; TCRdb's version includes in-frame clones alone and lacks a portion of them. The sample records approximately 160,000 clones, around 78% being singletons. Germline CDR1 and CDR2: ENHRY and SYGVKD. The V end was cut by 3 bases, the J end by 8 bases, with 8 bases between. The CDR3 is made up of 12 amino acids. The V and J genes are TRBV10-3 and TRBJ2-1; the D gene is possibly TRBD2 (5 bases). The sequencing sample was made of PBMCs. The receptor was derived from a man aged 40-49 years in good health and CMV-seronegative. The CDR3 nucleotides read TGTGCCATCAGTGAAAAGAGGGATGAGCAGTTCTTC. It translates to CAISEKRDEQFF.